The clone carrying this T cell receptor beta chain occurred a few times. A mixed TRB-A/B primer pool amplified rearranged TRB by multiplex touch-down PCR. TCRdb used MiXCR to reprocess the multiplex PCR reads, holding one entry per CDR3 protein. The table shows approximately 11,000 distinct CDR3 sequences, with roughly two fifths occurring only once. These data belong to a study of T cell repertoires in aging, cancer and after chemotherapy. CDR3 size: 14 residues. Germline CDR1 reads MNHNS; CDR2 reads SASEGT. J gave up 0 bases and V 7 bases, and 3 bases lay outside the gene matches. Peripheral blood genomic DNA, not sorted cells or RNA, was the template.

The chain uses TRBV6-1 and TRBJ1-3; 7 bases fit TRBD1. The source is a human donor in good health. The sequenced material came from blood. The CDR3 DNA follows: TGTGCCAGCACCCGACAGGGCTCTGGAAACACCATATATTTT. Encoded protein: CASTRQGSGNTIYF.